This is a list of T cell receptor beta chains from one sample in a study of tumor-infiltrating lymphocytes in primary liver carcinoma. TCRdb recomputed calls from the multiplex PCR reads with MiXCR, one row per CDR3 protein. Among fewer than 200,000 distinct CDR3 sequences listed, about 82% were seen once. The sequencing input was tumor tissue from primary liver carcinoma. All receptors derive from a man in his forties with primary liver carcinoma and hepatitis B virus infection. The CDR3 runs from the conserved cysteine through the conserved F or W. D genes are given only for firm matches. Size is omitted from some rows. Given values are once, few, many or a class for expanded clones.

TRBJ2-1 - - TRBV6-5 CVSSKLASNEHFF TGTGTCAGCAGTAAACTAGCCTCCAATGAGCACTTCTTC
TRBJ2-7 TRBD1 - TRBV11-1 CVGRGKRSYVQYF TGTGTCGGCAGGGGGAAGCGATCCTACGTGCAGTACTTC
TRBJ1-6 TRBD1 - TRBV6-6 CASSYSTGESSPLQF TGTGCCAGCAGTTACTCGACAGGGGAAAGCTCACCCCTCCAGTTT
TRBJ2-3 TRBD1 - TRBV6-6 CASSQDREADTQFF TGTGCCAGCAGTCAGGACAGGGAAGCAGATACGCAGTTTTTT
TRBJ1-1 - - TRBV7-8 CASSSALDSEAFF TGTGCCAGCAGCTCAGCGTTGGACAGCGAAGCTTTCTTT
TRBJ2-5 - - TRBV11-2 CVSSPVRLVPETQYF TGTGTCAGCAGCCCCGTCAGATTAGTCCCAGAGACCCAGTACTTC
TRBJ2-3 TRBD2 - TRBV11-2 CASSLQAGVSSDTQYF TGTGCCAGCAGCTTACAAGCGGGAGTCAGCTCAGACACGCAATATTTT
TRBJ1-2 - - TRBV29-1 CSVGASIGTQLANYGYTF TGCAGCGTTGGGGCATCAATAGGAACTCAACTGGCTAACTATGGCTACACCTTC
TRBJ2-5 - few TRBV6-1 CASSEVGVLGDLIRETQYF TGTGCCAGTAGTGAAGTCGGAGTCTTGGGGGACCTAATAAGGGAGACCCAGTACTTC
TRBJ2-2 - - TRBV29-1 CSVMGTTGELFF TGCAGTGTTATGGGTACTACCGGGGAGCTGTTTTTT
TRBJ2-3 TRBD2 - TRBV11-1 CASSLAGGSADTQYF TGTGCCAGTAGTTTAGCGGGAGGAAGCGCAGATACGCAGTATTTT
TRBJ1-1 - - TRBV12-3/TRBV12-4 CASNLGQLLNTEAFF TGTGCCAGCAATTTAGGACAGCTGCTGAACACTGAAGCTTTCTTT
TRBJ1-4 - few TRBV6-1 CTSSEVGQGINEKLFF -
TRBJ2-7 - once TRBV29-1 CGVALRDGSYEQYF TGCGGCGTCGCCCTTAGGGACGGCTCCTACGAGCAGTACTTC
TRBJ1-5 - many TRBV6-1 CASSEPRGAKPQHF TGTGCCAGCAGTGAACCCAGGGGCGCGAAGCCCCAGCATTTT
TRBJ2-2 - - TRBV12-3/TRBV12-4 CASSLILGRGRELFF TGTGCTAGCAGTTTAATTCTGGGGCGCGGGAGGGAGCTGTTTTTT
TRBJ2-1 TRBD2 - TRBV10-3 CAFTPWTSGSYNEQSF TGTGCCTTCACCCCGTGGACTAGCGGGTCCTACAATGAGCAGTCCTTC
TRBJ2-7 TRBD1 - TRBV11-2 CTNSPGGYEQYF TGTACCAACAGTCCAGGGGGCTATGAGCAGTACTTC
TRBJ1-2 - - TRBV6-6 CASSEGPTGRGYGYTF TGTGCCAGCAGCGAAGGTCCGACCGGAAGAGGATATGGCTACACCTTC
TRBJ2-6 TRBD1 - TRBV6-5 CTSRYRGSGADVLTF TGTACCAGCAGATACAGGGGCTCTGGGGCCGACGTCCTGACTTTC
TRBJ2-3 - - TRBV29-1 CSVEGIAGDTQYF TGCAGCGTTGAGGGGATCGCTGGAGATACGCAATACTTT
TRBJ2-7 - - TRBV2 CANSEGIRTAEQYF TGTGCCAACAGTGAAGGAATAAGGACAGCTGAACAGTACTTC
TRBJ1-1 - - TRBV5-1 CASSSRRRQNIETFF TGCGCCAGCAGCTCCAGGAGACGTCAGAACATTGAAACTTTCTTT
TRBJ1-1 - - TRBV20-1 CSARDQRAEAFF TGCAGTGCTAGAGATCAACGAGCGGAAGCTTTCTTT
TRBJ1-2 - once TRBV29-1 CSVEEEEGVYGYTF TGCAGCGTTGAAGAGGAAGAAGGGGTGTATGGCTACACCTTC
TRBJ2-1 TRBD1 - TRBV4-1 CASSQFQGANDEQFF TGCGCCAGTAGCCAATTTCAGGGGGCTAACGATGAGCAGTTCTTC
TRBJ2-7 TRBD2 - TRBV28 CASSTTLAGGCYEQYF TGTGCCAGCAGTACCACCTTAGCGGGAGGGTGCTACGAGCAGTACTTC
TRBJ2-1 TRBD2 - TRBV29-1 CSVQTTSDNEQLF TGCAGCGTCCAAACCACTAGCGACAATGAGCAGTTGTTC
TRBJ2-3 TRBD1 - TRBV5-5 CVSSWDRGSLDTQYF TGTGTCAGCAGCTGGGACAGGGGGAGTTTAGATACGCAGTATTTT
TRBJ2-3 - - TRBV6-1 CAISAGGNQPQYF TGTGCCATCAGTGCTGGGGGTAATCAACCCCAGTATTTT
TRBJ2-7 TRBD2 once TRBV19 CASSRETSATYEQYF TGTGCCAGTAGTCGCGAGACTAGCGCAACCTACGAGCAGTACTTC